This T cell receptor (beta chain) was sequenced in a study of CD8 T cell repertoires and HIV-1 epitope variants. Study as a whole: Each of Twenty-five Gag and Nef epitope peptides stimulated a separate culture. 1M T cells were kept uncultured as a baseline. Tested: three Gag epitope families, Nef HW9 and YT9. Study results and caveats: This assay reports beta chains of antigen-expanded cells, not T cell function.

Sequencing used immunoSEQ multiplex PCR; TCRdb keeps in-frame clones, though not all of them. The sample lists around 5,000 clones, about two thirds occurring once. This CDR3 is built from 15 residues. CDR1 and CDR2 (germline): SEHNR, FQNEAQ (reference sequence). V shed 1 base and J shed 0 bases, with 9 bases lying between them. Comment on this clone: The target antigen is unknown.

This chain links TRBV7-9 with TRBJ2-5; D uncertain. The TCR was taken from a male donor with HIV. Material for sequencing was cultured CD8+ T cells derived from PBMCs. The CDR3 DNA sequence: TGTGCCAGCAGCTTAGGTGGCAGCTACCAAGAGACCCAGTACTTC. It translates to CASSLGGSYQETQYF.